Below, 24 T cell receptor beta chains from the same sample are listed, as sequenced in a study of graft-versus-host responses after intestinal transplantation. Repertoires were generated with immunoSEQ multiplex PCR, while TCRdb's copy carries only in-frame clones and drops some. The sample holds about 54,000 clones, less than 95% seen once. Sequenced here: PBMCs, sampled more than 650 days after intestinal transplant. The receptor source for this set is a human patient who received an intestinal transplant, so some T cells may come from the graft donor.

The chain uses TRBV5-5 and TRBJ2-7, with D perhaps TRBD2 (6 bases). V shed 4 bases and J shed 7 bases, with 18 bases lying between them. Germline loops: CDR1 SGHKS, CDR2 YYEKEE (reference sequence). The CDR3 consists of 14 residues. The CDR3 spells CASSLNNPLAEQYF. Written as DNA, the CDR3 is TGTGCCAGCAGCCTCAACAACCCCCTAGCGGAGCAGTACTTC.

As for this clone: The sample has other DNA sequences that encode this CDR3 too. CDR3: CASSPPGGSGNTIYF. CDR3 sequence (DNA): TGTGCCAGCTCACCACCGGGGGGCTCTGGAAACACCATATATTTT. The chain carries TRBV18 and TRBJ1-3, with D perhaps matching TRBD1 (5 bases). The V and J ends lost 0 bases and 0 bases respectively, with 6 bases between them. The CDR3 consists of 15 residues. Germline V CDR1 and CDR2: KGHSH, LQKENI. Combining the CDR3 with reference TRBV18 and TRBJ1-3 gives the whole variable domain NAGVMQNPRHLVRRRGQEARLRCSPMKGHSHVYWYRQLPEEGLKFMVYLQKENIIDESGMPKERFSAEFPKEGPSILRIQQVVRGDSAAYFCASSPPGGSGNTIYFGEGSWLTVV.

The chain is built from TRBV7-8 and TRBJ1-1; TRBD1 matches at 11 bases. The CDR3 runs 14 residues. Germline-derived CDR1 and CDR2 are SGHVS and FQNEAQ. The V gene end was trimmed by 6 bases and the J gene end by 5 bases; junction bases not matched to a gene: 5. Here the CDR3 reads CASRTGTGGTEAFF. The DNA for the CDR3 is TGTGCCAGCAGAACCGGGACAGGGGGGACTGAAGCTTTCTTT.

The genes are TRBV11-2 and TRBJ1-6; D is unresolved. The CDR3 extends over 14 amino acids. V gave up 5 bases and J gave up 7 bases, with 12 bases separating them. Germline-derived CDR1 and CDR2 are SGHAT and FQNNGV. As DNA, the CDR3 is TGTGCCAGCAGCGTCGCGGCCCGGAATTCACCCCTCCACTTT. Translation: CASSVAARNSPLHF.

This clone occurred once. V usage is TRBV2 and J usage is TRBJ1-3, with D possibly matching TRBD1 (5 bases). The germline gives CDR1 SNHLY, CDR2 FYNNEI. V lost 3 bases to trimming and J lost 2 bases, with 8 bases between them. This CDR3 has 14 amino acids. As DNA, the CDR3 is TGTGCCAGCAGTGAGGGACTAACTGGAAACACCATATATTTT. It encodes CASSEGLTGNTIYF.

The CDR3 reads CAISMTGSNQPQHF. In DNA form, the CDR3 reads TGTGCCATCAGTATGACAGGGTCCAATCAGCCCCAGCATTTT. The chain joins TRBV10-3 to TRBJ1-5; 7 bases line up with TRBD1. CDR3 length: 14 amino acids. Trimming at V came to 5 bases and at J to 3 bases, leaving 4 bases not matched to a gene. Germline loops: CDR1 ENHRY, CDR2 SYGVKD.

The V gene is TRBV11-3, the J gene TRBJ2-2; D may correspond to TRBD1 or TRBD2 (5 bases each). Germline CDR1 SGHNT, CDR2 YENEEA. The CDR3 has 15 residues. Deletions cut 5 bases from V and 3 bases from J, with 13 bases between. CDR3 region: CASSASGTHTGELFF. CDR3 DNA: TGTGCCAGCAGCGCCTCCGGGACGCACACCGGGGAGCTGTTTTTT.

The chain recombines TRBV5-1 with TRBJ2-2; D assignment may be TRBD1 or TRBD2 (5 bases each). This CDR3 has 16 residues. Trimming removed 1 base from V and 2 bases from J, with 12 bases in between. Germline V CDR1 and CDR2: SGHRS, YFSETQ. In DNA form, the CDR3 reads TGCGCCAGCAGCTTGTTCGAGGGGCTTAACACCGGGGAGCTGTTTTTT. Translation gives CASSLFEGLNTGELFF.

This chain joins TRBV5-4 and TRBJ1-1; no definite D call. In germline, CDR1 is SGHNT, CDR2 YYREEE (reference sequence). CDR3 length equals 14 residues. The V gene lost 4 bases and the J gene lost 0 bases, with 10 bases spanning the gap. CDR3 sequence reads: CASSVTGLNTEAFF. DNA of the CDR3: TGTGCCAGCAGCGTGACCGGGTTGAACACTGAAGCTTTCTTT.

This rearrangement joins TRBV5-1 to TRBJ2-1; a possible D gene is TRBD2 (7 bases). The CDR3 is made up of 14 amino acids. Trimming removed 4 bases at V and 9 bases at J, with 17 bases between. The germline CDR1 and CDR2 sequences are SGHRS and YFSETQ. This CDR3 is CASSPEGGGSEQFF. CDR3 DNA: TGCGCCAGCAGCCCCGAGGGGGGGGGCAGTGAGCAGTTCTTC.

This clone was seen only once. V is TRBV7-9 and J is TRBJ1-1; 7 nucleotides line up with TRBD1. After removal of 5 bases from V and 4 bases from J, the junction contained 7 bases not matched to a gene. CDR1 is SEHNR and CDR2 is FQNEAQ in the germline V gene (reference sequence). The CDR3 totals 14 residues. CDR3 in amino acids: CASSHIDRATEAFF. The DNA of the CDR3 is TGTGCCAGCAGCCATATCGACAGGGCCACTGAAGCTTTCTTT.

V gene TRBV6-5 combines with J gene TRBJ2-7; the match to TRBD2 covers 7 bases. Germline assignment: CDR1 MNHEY and CDR2 SVGAGI. The V gene end was trimmed by 5 bases and the J gene end by 1 base; junction bases not matched to a gene: 5. The CDR3 spans 14 residues. The CDR3 spells CASSARTRSYEQYF. The CDR3 DNA reads TGTGCCAGCAGTGCCCGGACTAGGTCCTACGAGCAGTACTTC.

The rearrangement uses TRBV18 and TRBJ2-7, with 7 bases aligning to TRBD1. The germline V gene has CDR1 KGHSH and CDR2 LQKENI. This CDR3 has 14 amino acids. V lost 3 bases to trimming and J lost 0 bases; unmatched junction nucleotides: 2. The CDR3 region is CASSPRDSSYEQYF. CDR3 sequence (DNA): TGTGCCAGCTCACCTCGGGACAGCTCCTACGAGCAGTACTTC.

V usage is TRBV12-5 and J usage is TRBJ2-7; no clear D. V was trimmed by 5 bases and J by 0 bases, leaving 11 bases between them. Germline V lookup: CDR1 LGHNT, CDR2 FRNRAP. The CDR3 has 14 amino acids. The CDR3 here is CASGPIGPSYEQYF. The CDR3 DNA follows: TGTGCTAGTGGTCCGATCGGACCCTCCTACGAGCAGTACTTC.

The chain combines TRBV5-1 with TRBJ2-7, with TRBD2 as a possible D gene (5 bases). The CDR3 contains 16 residues. Per the germline V gene, CDR1 is SGHRS and CDR2 is YFSETQ. V gave up 0 bases and J gave up 3 bases, with 16 bases separating them. The CDR3 protein is CASSLDRGEGNYEQYF. The CDR3 DNA reads as TGCGCCAGCAGCTTGGACCGGGGTGAAGGAAACTACGAGCAGTACTTC.

The DNA for the CDR3 is TGTGCCAGCAGTCACGGATTGAGAGAAAAACTGTTTTTT. It codes for CASSHGLREKLFF. The chain links TRBV27 to TRBJ1-4; no reliable D call. Trimming stripped 5 bases from V and 8 bases from J, with 12 bases between. CDR3 length: 13 amino acids. CDR1 MNHEY and CDR2 SMNVEV come from the germline V gene (reference sequence).

V and J are TRBV5-6 and TRBJ2-4; no clear D. The CDR3 runs to 14 residues. The germline gives CDR1 SGHDT, CDR2 YYEEEE. The ends were cut back, 0 bases at V and 1 base at J, with 5 bases in the middle. Written as DNA, the CDR3 is TGTGCCAGCAGCTTGGTGAGGGCCAAAAACATTCAGTACTTC. Its protein is CASSLVRAKNIQYF.

The J gene is TRBJ1-5, the V gene TRBV7-8; D perhaps matches TRBD1 (5 bases). Between the trimmed V and J ends, which lost 5 bases and 2 bases, there was a span of 10 bases. This CDR3 comprises 14 residues. The germline gives CDR1 SGHVS, CDR2 FQNEAQ. The CDR3 here is CASSRGSGNQPQHF. CDR3 DNA sequence: TGTGCCAGCAGCCGGGGGTCAGGCAATCAGCCCCAGCATTTT.

The chain links TRBV11-3 to TRBJ2-2, with D maybe TRBD2 (6 bases). V gave up 0 bases and J gave up 4 bases, with 15 bases separating them. The germline V gene encodes CDR1 SGHNT and CDR2 YENEEA. CDR3 length equals 17 residues. The CDR3 nucleotides read TGTGCCAGCAGCTTAGATTCGAACGGGGAGGCCACCGGGGAGCTGTTTTTT. This codes for CASSLDSNGEATGELFF.

This clone appeared a single time. The rearrangement links TRBV19 to TRBJ2-5, with 7 bases identical to TRBD1. The V gene end was trimmed by 4 bases and the J gene end by 1 base; junction bases not matched to a gene: 0. The V gene's germline CDR1 is LNHDA and CDR2 SQIVND (reference sequence). This CDR3 has 13 amino acids. DNA of the CDR3: TGTGCCAGTAGTAGGACAGGCCAAGAGACCCAGTACTTC. As protein: CASSRTGQETQYF.

The CDR3 is CASSGGEGQVHEQYF. In DNA form, the CDR3 reads TGTGCCAGCAGTGGGGGAGAGGGACAGGTCCACGAGCAGTACTTC. V gene TRBV27 combines with J gene TRBJ2-7, with TRBD1 matching 8 bases. The CDR3 sequence is 15 residues long. Germline assignment: CDR1 MNHEY and CDR2 SMNVEV (reference sequence). After removal of 5 bases from V and 5 bases from J, the junction contained 11 bases not matched to a gene.

The chain couples TRBV27 to TRBJ2-2, with 10 bases identical to TRBD1. Per germline, CDR1 MNHEY and CDR2 SMNVEV (reference sequence). CDR3 length: 15 amino acids. After removal of 8 bases from V and 4 bases from J, the junction contained 7 bases not matched to a gene. CDR3 nucleotides: TGTGCCAGCGCATGGGGACAGGGGATCACCGGGGAGCTGTTTTTT. Translated, it gives CASAWGQGITGELFF.

This sequence joins TRBV19 and TRBJ2-4, with D perhaps TRBD2 (5 bases). Germline loops: CDR1 LNHDA, CDR2 SQIVND (reference sequence). V was trimmed by 5 bases and J by 1 base, leaving 18 bases between them. The CDR3 spans 17 residues. Written as DNA, the CDR3 is TGTGCCAGTAGTGAGGGTCGGTGGGTGTACGCCAAAAACATTCAGTACTTC. The encoded protein is CASSEGRWVYAKNIQYF.

This chain links TRBV29-1 with TRBJ2-3; 13 nucleotides agree with TRBD2. Germline V gives CDR1 SQVTM, CDR2 ANQGSEA. Trimming took 5 bases from V and 1 from J; bases not matched to a gene: 6. This CDR3 is 16 amino acids long. CDR3 sequence: CSVLGLAGTRTDTQYF. The CDR3, as DNA: TGCAGCGTTTTGGGACTAGCGGGAACTCGCACAGATACGCAGTATTTT.